A selection of T cell receptor beta chains follows, all from one sample in a study of blood T cell repertoires in COVID-19. Sequencing was performed with immunoSEQ multiplex PCR; in TCRdb, only in-frame clones are kept and a portion is missing. The profile shows under 200,000 clones, about 83% of them singletons. The specimen was PBMCs or T cells enriched from blood (not recorded which). Receptors originate from a woman aged 50 to 60 in a cohort exposed to, infected with or recovered from COVID-19 (not recorded which). Both conserved end residues are part of each CDR3. A D gene is named only where the DNA matches it firmly. Clone size is shown for a subset of rows, as once, few, many or a class of expanded clone.

. TRBJ2-1 TRBV7-3 many CASSFMGGSYNEQFF TGTGCCAGCAGCTTTATGGGGGGCTCCTACAATGAGCAGTTCTTC
TRBD1 TRBJ1-4 TRBV10-3 . CAISDTDRGLEKLFF TGTGCCATCAGTGACACGGACAGGGGCCTTGAAAAACTGTTTTTT
. TRBJ2-5 TRBV28 . CASTLSQPVTKTQYF TGTGCCAGCACATTAAGCCAACCGGTGACAAAGACCCAGTACTTC
. TRBJ2-7 TRBV15 . CATSREVTGSYEQYF TGTGCCACCAGCAGAGAGGTGACAGGCTCCTACGAGCAGTACTTC
. TRBJ2-2 TRBV11-2 . CASSSPSELVTGELFF TGTGCCAGCAGCTCCCCAAGTGAACTAGTAACCGGGGAGCTGTTTTTT
. TRBJ2-1 TRBV7-9 . CASSLLGQIFASSYNEQFF TGTGCCAGCAGCCTATTAGGACAGATTTTCGCGAGCTCCTACAATGAGCAGTTCTTC
. TRBJ1-2 TRBV3-1/TRBV3-2 . CASSQDRGYYGYTF TGTGCCAGCAGCCAAGACAGGGGCTACTATGGCTACACCTTC
TRBD1 TRBJ1-5 TRBV28 . CARTTKTGPYSNQPQHF TGTGCCCGGACGACTAAGACAGGGCCCTATAGCAATCAGCCCCAGCATTTT
. TRBJ1-1 TRBV9 . CASSVGPNMNTEAFF TGTGCCAGCAGCGTAGGTCCAAACATGAACACTGAAGCTTTCTTT
TRBD2 TRBJ2-7 TRBV10-3 . CAISRDEGSGGLNEQYF TGTGCCATCAGTAGGGACGAGGGTAGCGGGGGTTTAAACGAGCAGTACTTC
. TRBJ2-1 TRBV5-1 . CASSLRAGAYNEQFF TGCGCCAGCAGCCTCCGAGCAGGGGCCTACAATGAGCAGTTCTTC
TRBD2 TRBJ2-5 TRBV7-9 . CASSLVGFREGETQYF TGTGCCAGCAGCTTAGTAGGGTTCAGGGAGGGGGAGACCCAGTACTTC
. TRBJ2-2 TRBV19 . CASTLGGAQGTGELFF TGTGCCAGTACCCTGGGGGGGGCGCAGGGCACCGGGGAGCTGTTTTTT
TRBD1 TRBJ1-3 TRBV6-5 . CASSYSHGQGDTIYF TGTGCCAGCAGTTACTCGCATGGACAGGGCGACACCATATATTTT
. TRBJ1-5 TRBV5-5 . CASAWGSSNQPQHF TGTGCCAGCGCTTGGGGCAGCTCCAATCAGCCCCAGCATTTT
TRBD1 TRBJ2-1 TRBV18 . CASSPGTGVYNEQFF TGTGCCAGCTCACCCGGGACAGGGGTCTACAATGAGCAGTTCTTC
. TRBJ2-7 TRBV28 . CASSRTVYEQYF TGTGCCAGCAGTAGGACAGTTTACGAGCAGTACTTC
. TRBJ2-7 TRBV5-6 . CASSLRGATYEQYF TGTGCCAGCAGCTTGCGGGGGGCGACCTACGAGCAGTACTTC
TRBD1 TRBJ2-1 TRBV25-1 . CASSDYGTGDNEQFF TGTGCCAGCAGTGATTATGGGACAGGGGACAATGAGCAGTTCTTC
TRBD2 TRBJ2-1 TRBV6-1 . CASSELGTSGMEEFF TGTGCCAGCAGTGAATTAGGGACTAGCGGAATGGAGGAGTTCTTC
. TRBJ1-1 TRBV24-1 . CATRSTGNRAEAFF TGTGCCACCAGGTCTACAGGTAACCGGGCTGAAGCTTTCTTT
. TRBJ1-6 TRBV5-1 . CASSIQGVDSPLHF TGCGCCAGCAGCATACAGGGAGTCGATTCACCCCTCCACTTT
. TRBJ1-6 TRBV7-2 . CASSLPGDYSPLHF TGTGCCAGCAGCTTACCCGGGGACTATTCACCCCTCCACTTT